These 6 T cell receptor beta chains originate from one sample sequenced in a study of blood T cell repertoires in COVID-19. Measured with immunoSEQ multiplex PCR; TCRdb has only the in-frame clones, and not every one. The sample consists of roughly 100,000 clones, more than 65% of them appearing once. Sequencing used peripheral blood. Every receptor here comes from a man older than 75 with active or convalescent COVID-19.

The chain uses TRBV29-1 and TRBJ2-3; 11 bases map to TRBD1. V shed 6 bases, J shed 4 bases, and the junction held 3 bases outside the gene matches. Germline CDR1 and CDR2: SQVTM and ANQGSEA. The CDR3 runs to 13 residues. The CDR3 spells CSVGQGASDTQYF. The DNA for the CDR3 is TGCAGCGTCGGACAGGGGGCTTCAGATACGCAGTATTTT.

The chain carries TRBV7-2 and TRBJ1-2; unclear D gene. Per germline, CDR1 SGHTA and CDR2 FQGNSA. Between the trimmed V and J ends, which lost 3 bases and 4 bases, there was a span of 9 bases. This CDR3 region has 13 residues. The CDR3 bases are TGTGCCAGCAGCTTGGCAGGAAGCTATGGCTACACCTTC. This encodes CASSLAGSYGYTF.

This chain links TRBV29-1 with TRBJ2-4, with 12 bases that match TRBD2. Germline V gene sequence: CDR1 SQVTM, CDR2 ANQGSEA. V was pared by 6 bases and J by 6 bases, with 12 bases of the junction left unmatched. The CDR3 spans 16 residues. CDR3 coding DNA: TGCAGCGTAAGAGAACGACTAGCGGGGGTTACAAACATTCAGTACTTC. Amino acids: CSVRERLAGVTNIQYF.

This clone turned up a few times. CDR3 bases: TGTGCCACCAGCAGAGACGACACTAACTATGGCTACACCTTC. Amino acid sequence: CATSRDDTNYGYTF. This sequence joins TRBV15 and TRBJ1-2; D is unclear. Germline loops: CDR1 LNHNV, CDR2 YYDKDF (reference sequence). Deletions cut 0 bases from V and 0 bases from J, with 5 bases between. This CDR3 is 14 amino acids long.

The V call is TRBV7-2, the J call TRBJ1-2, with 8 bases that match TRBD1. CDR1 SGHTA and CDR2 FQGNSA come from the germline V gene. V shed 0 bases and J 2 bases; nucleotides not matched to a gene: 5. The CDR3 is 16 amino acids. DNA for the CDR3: TGTGCCAGCAGCTTAGCGCCGACAGGGGCAAACTATGGCTACACCTTC. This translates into CASSLAPTGANYGYTF.

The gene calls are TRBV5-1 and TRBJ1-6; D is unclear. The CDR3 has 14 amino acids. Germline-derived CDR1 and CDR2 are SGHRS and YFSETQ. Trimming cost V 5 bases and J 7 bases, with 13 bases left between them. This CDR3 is CASSIGERNSPLHF. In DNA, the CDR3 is TGCGCCAGCAGTATCGGGGAAAGGAATTCACCCCTCCACTTT.